The 8 T cell receptor beta chains below come from one sample, sequenced in a study of cytomegalovirus exposure and HLA in healthy donors. 60 Vbeta and 13 Jbeta primers were used in PCR. Sequencing used immunoSEQ multiplex PCR; TCRdb keeps in-frame clones, though not all of them. In the table there are around 140,000 clones, around 83% of which are singletons. The specimen sequenced was PBMCs. The receptor source for this set is a woman aged 50 to 60 in good health and CMV-seropositive.

The V and J genes are TRBV5-1 and TRBJ2-7; no reliable D call. The CDR3 covers 14 residues. Trimming stripped 3 bases from V and 2 bases from J, with 12 bases between. The germline gives CDR1 SGHRS, CDR2 YFSETQ. The CDR3 here is CASSSSLGTYEQYF. The DNA for the CDR3 is TGCGCCAGCAGCTCGTCTTTGGGCACCTACGAGCAGTACTTC.

Comment on this clone: Other DNA sequences within the sample encode an identical CDR3. The V gene is TRBV19, the J gene TRBJ2-1; 7 positions match TRBD2. Germline CDR1 and CDR2: LNHDA and SQIVND (reference sequence). The CDR3 is 16 amino acids. V was pared by 0 bases and J by 0 bases, with 2 bases of the junction left unmatched. The CDR3 region is CASSIDGGSSYNEQFF. The CDR3 DNA follows: TGTGCCAGTAGTATAGATGGCGGGAGCTCCTACAATGAGCAGTTCTTC.

The sample holds a few counts of this clone. The J gene is TRBJ2-1, the V gene TRBV6-4; 7 nucleotides line up with TRBD1. CDR3 length: 16 amino acids. The V gene's germline CDR1 is MRHNA and CDR2 SNTAGT. J gave up 5 bases and V 0 bases, and 7 bases lay outside the gene matches. The CDR3 sequence is CASSDSQQGDHNEQFF. The CDR3 nucleotides read TGTGCCAGCAGTGACTCCCAGCAGGGGGACCACAATGAGCAGTTCTTC.

This chain joins TRBV30 and TRBJ2-7, with D possibly TRBD1 on 6 matching bases. CDR1 is GTSNPN, CDR2 SVGIG, per germline (reference sequence). The CDR3 has 18 residues. Trimming took off 5 bases at V and 2 bases at J, with 28 bases between the two ends. Here the CDR3 reads CAWRTTRGFRPRAYEQYF. The CDR3 DNA follows: TGTGCCTGGCGAACCACCAGGGGATTCCGCCCTAGAGCCTACGAGCAGTACTTC.

J is TRBJ2-1 and V is TRBV7-8; 7 bases fit TRBD2. Germline CDR1 reads SGHVS; CDR2 reads FQNEAQ. CDR3 length equals 13 residues. Trimming took 3 bases from V and 4 from J; bases not matched to a gene: 0. The CDR3 protein is CASSFGGYNEQFF. DNA of the CDR3: TGTGCCAGCAGCTTCGGGGGGTACAATGAGCAGTTCTTC. The full variable domain, completed using reference TRBV7-8 and TRBJ2-1, is GAGVSQSPRYKVAKRGQDVALRCDPISGHVSLFWYQQALGQGPEFLTYFQNEAQLDKSGLPSDRFFAERPEGSVSTLKIQRTQQEDSAVYLCASSFGGYNEQFFGPGTRLTVL.

The J gene is TRBJ2-1, the V gene TRBV18; TRBD2 matches 10 bases. The V gene's germline CDR1 is KGHSH and CDR2 LQKENI. This CDR3 region has 16 residues. V was pared by 1 base and J by 6 bases, with 6 bases of the junction left unmatched. CDR3 bases: TGTGCCAGCTCACCACGGGCTAGCGGGAGCACCAATGAGCAGTTCTTC. Translation: CASSPRASGSTNEQFF.

The chain couples TRBV10-3 to TRBJ2-5; 10 nucleotides match TRBD1. V was pared by 5 bases and J by 5 bases, with 2 bases of the junction left unmatched. The CDR3 runs to 13 residues. CDR1 and CDR2 from the germline V gene are ENHRY and SYGVKD. CDR3 in DNA: TGTGCCATCAGTCGGGACAGGGGCGAGACCCAGTACTTC. Its protein is CAISRDRGETQYF.

The V gene is TRBV7-9, the J gene TRBJ2-1; 9 bases map to TRBD2. J was trimmed by 5 bases and V by 3 bases; bases with no gene match: 2. Germline loops: CDR1 SEHNR, CDR2 FQNEAQ (reference sequence). CDR3 length: 14 amino acids. In DNA, the CDR3 is TGTGCCAGCAGCTTTGCGGGAGGGCACAATGAGCAGTTCTTC. Its protein product is CASSFAGGHNEQFF.